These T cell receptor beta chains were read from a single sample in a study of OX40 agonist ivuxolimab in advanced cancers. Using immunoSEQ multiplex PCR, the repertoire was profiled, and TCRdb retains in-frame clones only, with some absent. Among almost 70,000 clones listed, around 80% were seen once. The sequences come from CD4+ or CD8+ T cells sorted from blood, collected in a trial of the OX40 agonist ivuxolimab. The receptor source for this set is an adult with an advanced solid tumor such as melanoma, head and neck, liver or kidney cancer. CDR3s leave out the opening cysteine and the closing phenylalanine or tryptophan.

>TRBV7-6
ASSLMAGVTKNIQY
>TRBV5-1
ASSPLGGDGNTIY
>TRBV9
ASSVRAPDGISYNEQF
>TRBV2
ASSYNKEAF
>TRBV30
AWSATLGSPLH
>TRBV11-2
ASSLLGGSYNEQF
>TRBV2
AIGTFADTQY
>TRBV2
ASSLTGGTEAF
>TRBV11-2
ASSSPRRSLRGKPYEQY
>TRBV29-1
SVTRTGANEKLF
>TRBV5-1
ASSSNVDTQY
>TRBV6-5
ASSNGRDRGYEQY
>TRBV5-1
ASSLLPTGSGYT
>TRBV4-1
ASSQDLPGLSYNEQF
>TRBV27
ASSLKGMGAYEQY
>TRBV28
ASSRGQGPRYT
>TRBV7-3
ASSWTRDTEAF
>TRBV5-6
ASSPGDPIIYNSPLH
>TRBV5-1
ASSLVAGADTQY
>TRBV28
ASSLGLSPYGYT
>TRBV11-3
ASSKQGGTDTQY
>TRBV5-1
ASNVGASDTQY
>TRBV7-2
ASSLVFGGGTEAF
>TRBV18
ASSHISSYNEQF
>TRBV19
ASSMGTSGRKDNEQF
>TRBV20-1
SAERTYEQY
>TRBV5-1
ASSSGVKTEAF
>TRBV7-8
ASSLDGGGHNEQF
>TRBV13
ASSFDRAGGNTIY
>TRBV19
ASRRDRSSYEQY
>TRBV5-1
ASSLDTASYEQY
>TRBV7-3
ASSLGQGANEQY
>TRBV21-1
ASSTTGKDTEAF
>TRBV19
ASSPGTSSHEQF
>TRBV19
ASSMRGQPQH
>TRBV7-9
ASSSGQVGGEQY
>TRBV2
ASTGQGWTGELF
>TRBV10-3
AISEGGIIYT
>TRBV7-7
ASSPSRDSPRNTGELF
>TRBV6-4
ASSPRTTGELF
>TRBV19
ASSMEETQY
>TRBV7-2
ASSQTGTLSSYEQY
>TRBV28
ASSLGTNKNIQY
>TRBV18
ASSPPSRRGNEKLF
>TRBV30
AGGVDTQY